Below are 3 T cell receptor beta chains sequenced from a single sample in a study of technical replicates of blood from a few donors. Produced via immunoSEQ multiplex PCR; TCRdb's table is partial and in-frame only. The table has around 85,000 clones, just under 95% seen once. The sequenced sample was T cells isolated from PBMCs. Every receptor here comes from a human donor in good health.

The rearrangement links TRBV28 to TRBJ2-7; D is possibly TRBD2 (5 bases). Trimming pared 6 bases from V and 2 bases from J, leaving 20 bases between. Germline V lookup: CDR1 MDHEN, CDR2 SYDVKM. CDR3 size: 16 residues. The CDR3 reads CASSRPTTNIPYEQYF. CDR3 sequence (DNA): TGTGCCAGCAGCCGACCGACTACGAACATCCCCTACGAGCAGTACTTC.

The chain uses TRBV27 and TRBJ2-2; 8 bases are shared with TRBD1. V gave up 5 bases and J gave up 6 bases; unmatched junction bases: 11. The germline V gene encodes CDR1 MNHEY and CDR2 SMNVEV (reference sequence). There are 16 residues in the CDR3. The DNA for the CDR3 is TGTGCCAGCAGTCCGTCGGGGCAGGGGGCGCCCGGGGAGCTGTTTTTT. It encodes CASSPSGQGAPGELFF.

The V call is TRBV7-9, the J call TRBJ2-3, with 8 bases identical to TRBD1. Germline V gives CDR1 SEHNR, CDR2 FQNEAQ (reference sequence). The junction had 7 bases not matched to a gene; V was cut back by 5 bases and J by 3 bases. The CDR3 sequence is 15 residues long. CDR3 nucleotide sequence: TGTGCCAGCAGCCCCGGACAGGGTATTACAGATACGCAGTATTTT. This sequence encodes CASSPGQGITDTQYF. Together with reference TRBV7-9 and TRBJ2-3, the CDR3 gives the full variable domain: DTGVSQNPRHKITKRGQNVTFRCDPISEHNRLYWYRQTLGQGPEFLTYFQNEAQLEKSRLLSDRFSAERPKGSFSTLEIQRTEQGDSAMYLCASSPGQGITDTQYFGPGTRLTVL.